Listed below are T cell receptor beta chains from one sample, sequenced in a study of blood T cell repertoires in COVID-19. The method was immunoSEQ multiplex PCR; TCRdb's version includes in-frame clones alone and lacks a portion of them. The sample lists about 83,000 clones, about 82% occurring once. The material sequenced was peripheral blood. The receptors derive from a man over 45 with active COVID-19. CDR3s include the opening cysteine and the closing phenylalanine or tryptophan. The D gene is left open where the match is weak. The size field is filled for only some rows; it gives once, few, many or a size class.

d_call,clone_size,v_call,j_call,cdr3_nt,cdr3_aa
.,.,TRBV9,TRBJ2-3,TGTGCCAGCAGCGTAGCGGGGGTGGATACGCAGTATTTT,CASSVAGVDTQYF
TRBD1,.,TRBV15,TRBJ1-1,TGTGCCACCAGCAGACAACAGGGGGCGTTTTCCCGCGAAGGTGAAGCTTTCTTT,CATSRQQGAFSREGEAFF
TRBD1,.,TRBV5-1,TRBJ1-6,TGCGCCAGCAGCCCTGGGACAGCAGATAATTCACCCCTCCACTTT,CASSPGTADNSPLHF
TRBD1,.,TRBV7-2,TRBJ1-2,TGTGCCAGCAGCTTGGAGGGGGCGGATGGCTACACCTTC,CASSLEGADGYTF
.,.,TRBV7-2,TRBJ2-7,TGTGCCAGCAGCTTCCAGGGGGGCACGGGCGAGCAGTACTTC,CASSFQGGTGEQYF
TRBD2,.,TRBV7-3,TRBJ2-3,TGTGCCAGCAGCTTAACCGGGTCAATTGGGGAGGGAGATACGCAGTATTTT,CASSLTGSIGEGDTQYF
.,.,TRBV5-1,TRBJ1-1,TGCGCCAGCAGCTTGGTACACCCGAACACTGAAGCTTTCTTT,CASSLVHPNTEAFF
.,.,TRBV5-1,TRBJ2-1,TGCGCCAGCAGCTTCGGCAGGGCAAATGAGCAGTTCTTC,CASSFGRANEQFF
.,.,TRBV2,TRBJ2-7,TGTGCCAGCCATCCCGGGAGTCTTTACGAGCAGTACTTC,CASHPGSLYEQYF
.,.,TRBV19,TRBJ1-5,TGTGCCAGTAGTATCAGGAGCTCAGGGACTAATCAGCCCCAGCATTTT,CASSIRSSGTNQPQHF
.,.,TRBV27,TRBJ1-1,TGTGCCAGCAGTTTATCCCTATATCCTCGAGGCAGCACTGAAGCTTTCTTT,CASSLSLYPRGSTEAFF
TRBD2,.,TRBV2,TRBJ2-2,TGTGCCAGCAGGACTAGCGGGGGGGCGGATACCGGGGAGCTGTTTTTT,CASRTSGGADTGELFF
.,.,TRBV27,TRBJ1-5,TGTGCCAGCGGCGGACTCAACAATCAGCCCCAGCATTTT,CASGGLNNQPQHF
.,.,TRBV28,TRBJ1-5,TGTGCCAGCAGCGTTTCGGGGGGGGCAGTCCAGCCCCAGCATTTT,CASSVSGGAVQPQHF
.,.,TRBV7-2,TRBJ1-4,TGTGCCAGCAGCTTTTTCCAGAACAATGAAAAACTGTTTTTT,CASSFFQNNEKLFF
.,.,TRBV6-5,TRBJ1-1,TGTGCCAGCAGAAAACAGGGTCGTGGCACTGAAGCTTTCTTT,CASRKQGRGTEAFF
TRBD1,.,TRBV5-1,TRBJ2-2,TGCGCCAGCAGGGTTGAGGGGGCGTCCGGGGAGCTGTTTTTT,CASRVEGASGELFF
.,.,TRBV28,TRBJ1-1,TGTGCCAGCTCACCGGGCGGGGGGCGAAGCACTGAAGCTTTCTTT,CASSPGGGRSTEAFF
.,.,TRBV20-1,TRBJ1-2,TGCAGTTTCGGCCAGGACTATGGCTACACCTTC,CSFGQDYGYTF
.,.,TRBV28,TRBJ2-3,TGTGCCAGCAGTTTACGGACAGTTACGCAGTATTTT,CASSLRTVTQYF
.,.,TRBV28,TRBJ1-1,TGTGCCAGCAGTTTATTGCCAGGGAGGAAGAACACTGAAGCTTTCTTT,CASSLLPGRKNTEAFF
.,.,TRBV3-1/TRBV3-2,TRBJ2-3,TGTGCCAGCAGCCAAAGCCCCTCGGAGGATACGCAGTATTTT,CASSQSPSEDTQYF
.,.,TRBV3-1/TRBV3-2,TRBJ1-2,TGTGCCAGCAGCCAAGGTGGGCCATATGGCTACACCTTC,CASSQGGPYGYTF
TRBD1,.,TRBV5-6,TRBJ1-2,TGTGCCAGCAGCTCCGCAGGGACAGCCACCTATGGCTACACCTTC,CASSSAGTATYGYTF
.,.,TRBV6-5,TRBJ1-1,TGTGCCAGCACCCTCGGCAGGGACACTGAAGCTTTCTTT,CASTLGRDTEAFF
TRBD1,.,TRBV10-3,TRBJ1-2,TGTGCCATCAGTGATGACCGGGACAGATATGGCTACACCTTC,CAISDDRDRYGYTF
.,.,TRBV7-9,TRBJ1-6,TGTGCCAGCAGCTCGACTCGGCAGGGGAGAGGTTCACCCCTCCACTTT,CASSSTRQGRGSPLHF
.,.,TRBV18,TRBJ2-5,TGTGCCAGCTCACCGCCGCCACCAAGAGGGGAGACCCAGTACTTC,CASSPPPPRGETQYF
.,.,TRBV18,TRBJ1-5,TGTGCCAGCTCGGGCTCACGCAATCAGCCCCAGCATTTT,CASSGSRNQPQHF
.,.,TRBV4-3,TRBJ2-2,TGCGCCAGCAGCCTGCGGGCGGAGGGGGCGGGGGAGCTGTTTTTT,CASSLRAEGAGELFF
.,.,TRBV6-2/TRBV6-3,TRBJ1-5,TGTGCCAGCAGTTACAGTTTGGACAGACCTTATAGCAATCAGCCCCAGCATTTT,CASSYSLDRPYSNQPQHF
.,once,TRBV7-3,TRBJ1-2,TGTGCCAGCAGCCCAGGGTTGGACTATGGCTACACCTTC,CASSPGLDYGYTF
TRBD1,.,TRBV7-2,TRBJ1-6,TGTGCCAGCAGCTTAGCGTATGGACTCGGGACAGGTTATAATTCACCCCTCCACTTT,CASSLAYGLGTGYNSPLHF
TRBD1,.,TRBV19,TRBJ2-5,TGTGCCAGTAGGAGACCCGGGACAGGCCCCGGAGAGACCCAGTACTTC,CASRRPGTGPGETQYF
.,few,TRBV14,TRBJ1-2,TGTGCCAGCAGCCAAGACAGTCGTCGATATGGCTACACCTTC,CASSQDSRRYGYTF
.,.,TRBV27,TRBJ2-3,TGTGCCAGCACCTCACTTCCTACCGGCGGGGATACGCAGTATTTT,CASTSLPTGGDTQYF